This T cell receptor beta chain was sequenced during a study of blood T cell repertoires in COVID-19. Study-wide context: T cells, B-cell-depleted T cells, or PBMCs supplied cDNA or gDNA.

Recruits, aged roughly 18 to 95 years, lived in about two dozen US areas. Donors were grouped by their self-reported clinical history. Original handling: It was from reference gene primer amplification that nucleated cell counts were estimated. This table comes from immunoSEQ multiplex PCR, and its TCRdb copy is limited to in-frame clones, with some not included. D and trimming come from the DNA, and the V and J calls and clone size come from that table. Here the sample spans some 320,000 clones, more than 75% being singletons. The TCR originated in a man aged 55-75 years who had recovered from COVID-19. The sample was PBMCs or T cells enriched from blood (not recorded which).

Here the CDR3 reads CSVEQGVKTQYF. The CDR3 DNA reads as TGCAGCGTTGAGCAGGGGGTAAAGACCCAGTACTTC. The genes are TRBV29-1 and TRBJ2-5; 7 bases fit TRBD1. The CDR3 contains 12 residues. Per germline, CDR1 SQVTM and CDR2 ANQGSEA. Trimming cost V 3 bases and J 6 bases; bases outside gene matches: 4.